What follows describes a single T cell receptor (beta chain). The sample is drawn from a study of blood T cell repertoires in COVID-19. On the study more broadly: Sites across the United States, Italy and Spain contributed samples from acute and convalescent COVID-19. T cells, B-cell-depleted T cells, or PBMCs provided the cDNA or gDNA that served as material.

The authors' processing: Amplifying reference gene primers gave estimates of nucleated cell counts. Produced via immunoSEQ multiplex PCR; TCRdb's table is partial and in-frame only. The DNA was the basis for D and trimming; V, J and clone size are from that table. Of some 330,000 clones listed, roughly 90% are singletons. CDR1 MNHEY and CDR2 SMNVEV come from the germline V gene (reference sequence). After removal of 5 bases from V and 0 bases from J, the junction contained 4 bases not matched to a gene. The CDR3 totals 15 residues. This receptor was identified in a woman between 50 and 59 years old with active or convalescent COVID-19. Sequencing was carried out using peripheral blood. This chain joins TRBV27 and TRBJ2-1, with 7 bases lining up with TRBD1. CDR3 in DNA: TGTGCCAGCAGTCCGGACAGGAGCTCCTACAATGAGCAGTTCTTC. It translates to CASSPDRSSYNEQFF.